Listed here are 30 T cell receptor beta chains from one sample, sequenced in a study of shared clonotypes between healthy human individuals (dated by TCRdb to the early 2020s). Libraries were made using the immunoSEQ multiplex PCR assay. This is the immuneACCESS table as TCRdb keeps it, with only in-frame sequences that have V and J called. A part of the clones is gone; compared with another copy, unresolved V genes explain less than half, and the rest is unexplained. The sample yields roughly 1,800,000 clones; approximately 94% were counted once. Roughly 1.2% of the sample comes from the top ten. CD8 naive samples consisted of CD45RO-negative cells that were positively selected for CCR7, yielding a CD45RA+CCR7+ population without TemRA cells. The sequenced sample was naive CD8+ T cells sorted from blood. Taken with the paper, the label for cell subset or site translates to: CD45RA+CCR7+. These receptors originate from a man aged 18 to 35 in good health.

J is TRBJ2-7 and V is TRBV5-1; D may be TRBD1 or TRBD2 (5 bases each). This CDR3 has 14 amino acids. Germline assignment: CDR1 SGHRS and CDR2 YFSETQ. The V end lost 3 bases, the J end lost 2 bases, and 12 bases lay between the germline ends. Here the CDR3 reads CASSSRDGAYEQYF. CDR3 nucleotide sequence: TGCGCCAGCAGCTCCCGGGACGGAGCCTACGAGCAGTACTTC.

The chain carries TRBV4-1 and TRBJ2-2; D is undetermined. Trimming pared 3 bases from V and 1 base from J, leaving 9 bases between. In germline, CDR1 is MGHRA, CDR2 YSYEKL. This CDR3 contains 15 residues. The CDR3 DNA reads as TGCGCCAGCAGCCATCAAGGGCAGAACACCGGGGAGCTGTTTTTT. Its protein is CASSHQGQNTGELFF.

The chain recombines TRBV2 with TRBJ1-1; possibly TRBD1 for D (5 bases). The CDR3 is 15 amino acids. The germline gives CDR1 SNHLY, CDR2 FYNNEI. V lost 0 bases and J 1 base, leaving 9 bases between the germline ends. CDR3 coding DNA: TGTGCCAGCAGTGAAGCCCCCGGGGCGAACACTGAAGCTTTCTTT. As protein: CASSEAPGANTEAFF.

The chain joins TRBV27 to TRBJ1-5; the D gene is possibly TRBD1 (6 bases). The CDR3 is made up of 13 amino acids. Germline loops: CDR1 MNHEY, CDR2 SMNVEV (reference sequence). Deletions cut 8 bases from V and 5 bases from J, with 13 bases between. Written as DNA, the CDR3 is TGTGCCAGCTCCGAGGAGGGGGATCAGCCCCAGCATTTT. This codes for CASSEEGDQPQHF.

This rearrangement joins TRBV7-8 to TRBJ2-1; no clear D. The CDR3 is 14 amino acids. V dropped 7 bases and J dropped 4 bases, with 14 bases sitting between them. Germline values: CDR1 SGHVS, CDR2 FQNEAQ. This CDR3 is CASKPTASYNEQFF. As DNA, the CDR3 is TGTGCCAGCAAGCCCACCGCATCTTACAATGAGCAGTTCTTC.

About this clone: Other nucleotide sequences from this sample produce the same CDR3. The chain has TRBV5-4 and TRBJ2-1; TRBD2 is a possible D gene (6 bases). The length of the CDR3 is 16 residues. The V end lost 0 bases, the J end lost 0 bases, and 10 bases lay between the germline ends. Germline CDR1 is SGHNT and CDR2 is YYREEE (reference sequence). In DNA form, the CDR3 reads TGTGCCAGCAGCTTGGATGGGGGGAGCTCCTACAATGAGCAGTTCTTC. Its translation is CASSLDGGSSYNEQFF.

In DNA form, the CDR3 reads TGTGCCAGCAGCTTAGCTGGTCTCGAGCAGTACTTC. The encoded protein is CASSLAGLEQYF. This chain joins TRBV11-2 and TRBJ2-7; no reliable D call. The CDR3 sequence is 12 residues long. Germline-derived CDR1 and CDR2 are SGHAT and FQNNGV. The ends were cut back, 1 base at V and 6 bases at J, with 7 bases in the middle.

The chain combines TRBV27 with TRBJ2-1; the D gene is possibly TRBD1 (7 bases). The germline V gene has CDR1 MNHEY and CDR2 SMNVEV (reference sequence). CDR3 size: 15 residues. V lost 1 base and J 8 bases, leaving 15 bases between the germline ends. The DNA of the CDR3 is TGTGCCAGCAGTTTATTGTCCTCCAGGGGGGATGAGCAGTTCTTC. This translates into CASSLLSSRGDEQFF.

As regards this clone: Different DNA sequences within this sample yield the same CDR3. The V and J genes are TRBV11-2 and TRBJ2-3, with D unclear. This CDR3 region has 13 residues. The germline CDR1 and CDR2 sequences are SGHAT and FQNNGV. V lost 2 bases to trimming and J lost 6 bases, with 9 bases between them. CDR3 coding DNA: TGTGCCAGCAGCTTACGACCTTCGGATACGCAGTATTTT. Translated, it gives CASSLRPSDTQYF.

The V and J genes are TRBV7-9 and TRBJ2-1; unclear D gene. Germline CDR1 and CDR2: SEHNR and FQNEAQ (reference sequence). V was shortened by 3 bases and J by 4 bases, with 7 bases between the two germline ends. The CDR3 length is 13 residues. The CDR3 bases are TGTGCCAGCAGCTTGGATTTTTACAATGAGCAGTTCTTC. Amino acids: CASSLDFYNEQFF. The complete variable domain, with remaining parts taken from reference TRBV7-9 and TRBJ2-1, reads DTGVSQNPRHKITKRGQNVTFRCDPISEHNRLYWYRQTLGQGPEFLTYFQNEAQLEKSRLLSDRFSAERPKGSFSTLEIQRTEQGDSAMYLCASSLDFYNEQFFGPGTRLTVL.

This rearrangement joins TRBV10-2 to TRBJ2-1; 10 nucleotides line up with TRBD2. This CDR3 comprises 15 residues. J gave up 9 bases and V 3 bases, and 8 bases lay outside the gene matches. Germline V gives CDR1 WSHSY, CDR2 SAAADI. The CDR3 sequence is CASSDEASGSGEQFF. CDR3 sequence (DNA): TGCGCCAGCAGTGATGAGGCTAGCGGGAGTGGTGAGCAGTTCTTC.

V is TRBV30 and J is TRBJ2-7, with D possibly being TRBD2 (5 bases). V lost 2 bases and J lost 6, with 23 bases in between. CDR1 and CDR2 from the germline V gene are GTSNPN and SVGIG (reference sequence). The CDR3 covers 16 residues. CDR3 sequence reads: CAWSPLVTGSIGEQYF. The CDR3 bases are TGTGCCTGGAGTCCTCTTGTAACGGGATCCATCGGCGAGCAGTACTTC.

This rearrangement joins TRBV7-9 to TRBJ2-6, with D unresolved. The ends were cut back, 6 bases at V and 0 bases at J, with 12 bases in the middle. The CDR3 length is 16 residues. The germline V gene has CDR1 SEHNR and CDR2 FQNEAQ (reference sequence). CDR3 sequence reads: CASSPPTSSGANVLTF. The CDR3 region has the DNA TGTGCCAGCAGTCCTCCTACAAGCTCTGGGGCCAACGTCCTGACTTTC.

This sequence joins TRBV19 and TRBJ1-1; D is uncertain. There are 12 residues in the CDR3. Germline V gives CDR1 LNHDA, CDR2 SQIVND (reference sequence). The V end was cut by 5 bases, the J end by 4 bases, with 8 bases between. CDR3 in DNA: TGTGCCAGTAGTTATTCGGGCACTGAAGCTTTCTTT. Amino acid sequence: CASSYSGTEAFF.

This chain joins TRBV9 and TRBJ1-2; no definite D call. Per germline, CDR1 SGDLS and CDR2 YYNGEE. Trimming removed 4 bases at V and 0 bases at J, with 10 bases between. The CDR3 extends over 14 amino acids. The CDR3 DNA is TGTGCCAGCAGCTCTGGCGGCCCTAACTATGGCTACACCTTC. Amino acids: CASSSGGPNYGYTF.

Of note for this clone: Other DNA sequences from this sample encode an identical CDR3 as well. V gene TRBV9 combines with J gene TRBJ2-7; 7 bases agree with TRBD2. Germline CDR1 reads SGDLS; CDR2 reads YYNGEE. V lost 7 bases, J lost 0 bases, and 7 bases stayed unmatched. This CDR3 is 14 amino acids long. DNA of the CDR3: TGTGCCAGCTCCCCGGGGGGAACCTCCTACGAGCAGTACTTC. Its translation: CASSPGGTSYEQYF. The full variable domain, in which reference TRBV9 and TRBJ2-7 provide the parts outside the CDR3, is DSGVTQTPKHLITATGQRVTLRCSPRSGDLSVYWYQQSLDQGLQFLIQYYNGEERAKGNILERFSAQQFPDLHSELNLSSLELGDSALYFCASSPGGTSYEQYFGPGTRLTVT.

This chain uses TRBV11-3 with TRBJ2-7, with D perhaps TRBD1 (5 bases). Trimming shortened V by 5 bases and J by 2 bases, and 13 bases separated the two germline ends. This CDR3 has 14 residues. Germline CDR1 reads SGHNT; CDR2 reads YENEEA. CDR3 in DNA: TGTGCCAGCAGCGATCACGACAGTCCCTACGAGCAGTACTTC. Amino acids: CASSDHDSPYEQYF.

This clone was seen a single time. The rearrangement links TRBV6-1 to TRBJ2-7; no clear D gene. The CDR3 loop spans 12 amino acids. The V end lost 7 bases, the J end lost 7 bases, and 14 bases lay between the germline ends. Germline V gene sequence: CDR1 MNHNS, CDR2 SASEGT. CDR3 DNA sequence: TGTGCCAGCATGGACGGTATTAGGGAGCAGTACTTC. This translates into CASMDGIREQYF.

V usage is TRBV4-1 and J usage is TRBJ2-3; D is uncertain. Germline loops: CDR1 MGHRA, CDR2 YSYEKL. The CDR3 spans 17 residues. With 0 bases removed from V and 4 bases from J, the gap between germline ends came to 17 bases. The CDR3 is CASSQEMVITQADTQYF. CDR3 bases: TGCGCCAGCAGCCAAGAAATGGTGATAACTCAGGCAGATACGCAGTATTTT.

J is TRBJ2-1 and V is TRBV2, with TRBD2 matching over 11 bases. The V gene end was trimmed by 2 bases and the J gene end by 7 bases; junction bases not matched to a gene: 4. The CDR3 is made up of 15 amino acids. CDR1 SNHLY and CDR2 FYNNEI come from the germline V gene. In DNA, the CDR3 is TGTGCCAGCAGTGAATTAGCGGGAGGGCTTAATGAGCAGTTCTTC. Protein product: CASSELAGGLNEQFF.

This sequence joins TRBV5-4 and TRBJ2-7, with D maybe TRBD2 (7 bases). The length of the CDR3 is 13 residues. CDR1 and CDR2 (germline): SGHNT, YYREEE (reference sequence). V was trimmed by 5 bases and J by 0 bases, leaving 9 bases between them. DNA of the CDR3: TGTGCCAGCAGGAGGGGGGGCTCCTACGAGCAGTACTTC. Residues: CASRRGGSYEQYF.

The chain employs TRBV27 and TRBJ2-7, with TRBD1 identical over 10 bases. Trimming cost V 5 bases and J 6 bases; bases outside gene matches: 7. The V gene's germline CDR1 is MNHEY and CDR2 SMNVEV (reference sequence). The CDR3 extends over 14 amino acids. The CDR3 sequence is CASSPDRGLGEQYF. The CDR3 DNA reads TGTGCCAGCAGTCCCGACAGGGGGCTGGGCGAGCAGTACTTC.

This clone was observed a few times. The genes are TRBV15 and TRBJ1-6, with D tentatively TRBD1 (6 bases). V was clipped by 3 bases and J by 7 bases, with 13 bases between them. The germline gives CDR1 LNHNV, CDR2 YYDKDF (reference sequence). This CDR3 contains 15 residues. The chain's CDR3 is CATSSRQEGNSPLHF. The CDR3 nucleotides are TGTGCCACCAGCAGTAGACAGGAAGGGAATTCACCCCTCCACTTT.

CDR3 coding DNA: TGTGCCAGTATCTCCCGGCGGGAGAGCACTGAAGCTTTCTTT. Translating it yields CASISRRESTEAFF. V and J are TRBV19 and TRBJ1-1; D uncertain. Germline V gene data show CDR1 as LNHDA and CDR2 as SQIVND (reference sequence). The V and J ends lost 7 bases and 4 bases respectively, with 16 bases between them. CDR3 length: 14 amino acids.

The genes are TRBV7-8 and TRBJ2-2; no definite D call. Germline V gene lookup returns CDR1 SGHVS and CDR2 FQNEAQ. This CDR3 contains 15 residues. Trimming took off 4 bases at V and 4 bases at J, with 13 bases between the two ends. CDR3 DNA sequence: TGTGCCAGCAGCTCTCAGGAGTACGGCACCGGGGAGCTGTTTTTT. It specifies CASSSQEYGTGELFF.

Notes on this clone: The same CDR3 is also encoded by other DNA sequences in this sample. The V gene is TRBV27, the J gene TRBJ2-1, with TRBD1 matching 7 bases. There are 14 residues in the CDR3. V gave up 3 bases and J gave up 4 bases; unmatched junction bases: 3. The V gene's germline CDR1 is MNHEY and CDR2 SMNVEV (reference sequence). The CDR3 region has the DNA TGTGCCAGCAGTTTCGGGACAGCTTACAATGAGCAGTTCTTC. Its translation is CASSFGTAYNEQFF.

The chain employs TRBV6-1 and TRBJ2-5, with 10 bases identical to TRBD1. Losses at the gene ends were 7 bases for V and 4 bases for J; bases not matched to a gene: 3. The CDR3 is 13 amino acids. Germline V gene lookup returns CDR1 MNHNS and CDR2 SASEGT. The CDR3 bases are TGTGCCAGCAAAGACAGGGGGCTAGAGACCCAGTACTTC. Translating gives CASKDRGLETQYF.

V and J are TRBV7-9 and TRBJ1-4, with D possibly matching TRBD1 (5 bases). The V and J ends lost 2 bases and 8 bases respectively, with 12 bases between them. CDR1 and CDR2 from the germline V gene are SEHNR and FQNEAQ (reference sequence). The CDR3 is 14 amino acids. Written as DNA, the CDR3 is TGTGCCAGCAGCTTAAATCAACGGGGCGAAAAACTGTTTTTT. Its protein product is CASSLNQRGEKLFF.

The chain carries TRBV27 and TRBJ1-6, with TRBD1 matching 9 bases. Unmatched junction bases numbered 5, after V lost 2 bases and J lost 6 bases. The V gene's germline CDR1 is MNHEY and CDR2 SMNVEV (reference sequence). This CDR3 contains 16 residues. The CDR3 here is CASSLVGTGFNSPLHF. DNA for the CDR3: TGTGCCAGCAGTTTAGTCGGGACAGGGTTTAATTCACCCCTCCACTTT.

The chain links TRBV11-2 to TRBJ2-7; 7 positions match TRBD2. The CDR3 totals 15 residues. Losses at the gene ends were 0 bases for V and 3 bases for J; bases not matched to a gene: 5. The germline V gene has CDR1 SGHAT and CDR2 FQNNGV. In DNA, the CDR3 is TGTGCCAGCAGCTTAGATGGTCCTAGCGGCTACGAGCAGTACTTC. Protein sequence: CASSLDGPSGYEQYF.